This T cell receptor beta chain was observed in a study of CD8 T cells in Susac syndrome. Findings and limits, study-wide: Acknowledgment was made by the study that its TCR sequencing and HLA analysis involved a relatively small number of individuals.

An amount of RNA that ranged from roughly 0.5 to 1 ug was reverse transcribed with random hexamers. Amplification of TCR beta CDR3 was carried out by immunoSEQ multiplex PCR, which covered 54 Vbeta and 13 Jbeta segments. One entry per CDR3 protein, called by TCRdb with MiXCR from the immunoSEQ multiplex PCR reads. The table shows 120,000 or so distinct CDR3 sequences, with about 95% occurring only once. Points on this clonotype: Its cognate antigen is unknown.

The T cells that were sequenced for TCR beta were CD8+ and CD4+ cells from blood. TEMRA cells underwent FACS enrichment and CD8+ and CD4+ T cells underwent negative isolation. The specimen was CD4+ T cells from PBMCs. This sequence originates from a human donor in good health.

The CDR3 spells CASSNSGYEQYF. In nucleotides, the CDR3 is TGTGCCAGCAGCAATAGCGGGTACGAGCAGTACTTC. The chain couples TRBV7-8 to TRBJ2-7; TRBD2 agrees at 7 bases. V dropped 5 bases and J dropped 4; count of bases not matched to a gene: 2. This CDR3 spans 12 amino acids. CDR1 and CDR2 (germline): SGHVS, FQNEAQ.